Detailed here is one T cell receptor beta chain. What antigen it recognizes has not been identified. Base qualities are not provided; no much larger clone lies one nucleotide away. The germline V gene encodes CDR1 SGHTA and CDR2 FQGNSA. From the cysteine through the phenylalanine, the CDR3 covers 13 amino acids. Of all the DNA, just the CDR3 is kept, 39 bases in frame from base 1. V loses 5 bases, J loses 7 bases, and the germline ends lie 12 bases apart. The sample comes from a study of response to subunit inactivated influenza vaccine (dated by TCRdb to 2016 to 2019). With regard to the full study: Deep quantitative T cell receptor repertoire profiling was used in the study to track responses to a trivalent subunit inactivated influenza vaccine. Paper-wide results and their limitations: The authors proposed that each seasonal influenza vaccination may bring in only a limited number of new T cells.

Library prep was done by RT-PCR. Instrument used: Illumina HiSeq 2500. TCRdb redid the processing of the public reads, applying fastp at Q25 and MiXCR, and retained in-frame beta chains. Each CDR3 protein gets just one entry, which takes the most common genes and DNA from the rows behind it. Recorded for this sample are about 570,000 distinct CDR3 sequences; approximately 10% of them occurred a single time. The ten largest make up approximately 9.9% of the sample. These records were also assigned to another study, of T cells expressing NK-cell markers. As described in the second report: TCR beta cDNA libraries were made by 5'RACE template switching that added a universal primer site and unique molecular identifiers. In sorted CD3+CD56+NKG2C+, CD3+CD56+NKG2C- and CD3+CD56-NKG2C+ T-cell subsets from 7 or 8 donors, TCR beta-chain repertoires were profiled. Of the eight sequenced donors, seven were found to be HCMV-seropositive and one was found to be HCMV-seronegative. In several experiments an anti-gammadeltaTCR antibody was added to restrict sorting to alphabetaTCR-expressing T cells. In roughly six donors, the dominant CD3+CD56+NKG2C+ clonotypes were among the top 10 CD8+ clonotypes and accounted for about 1.0-7.5% of CD8+ T cells. Those dominant clonotypes were again the most abundant among CD3+CD56-NKG2C+ cells in a few donors, at about 28.3-60.1%. It remained unclear whether the expanded NKG2C-expressing T cell clones were specific for HCMV antigens. All eight donors whose samples were sequenced were randomly selected healthy volunteers, three of them men and five women. To determine HCMV serostatus, a commercial ELISA kit was used to detect HCMV-specific IgG in serum. Peripheral blood mononuclear cells were isolated from blood by Ficoll density gradient centrifugation. For roughly six donors, bulk peripheral blood T-cell repertoires were additionally sequenced from unsorted PBMC. Synthesis of cDNA was primed from the TCR beta constant segment and was followed by two consecutive PCR amplification steps. The libraries were sequenced on Illumina HiSeq 2000/2500, MiSeq or NextSeq, producing 2 x 150 bp reads. MIGEC was used to demultiplex reads and group the reads by UMI, and MiTCR was used to assemble and quantify clonotypes. To exclude erroneous sequences, only TCR cDNA sequences supported by at least two reads were retained. Downstream repertoire analysis used the tcR package, and clonotypes were matched across fractions by CDR3 nucleotide sequence plus V segment. VDJmatch was used to annotate antigen specificity against VDJdb, with one amino acid substitution allowed in CDR3.

The chain uses TRBV7-2 and TRBJ2-1; the D gene is not confidently resolved. The sequence came from a man aged 50-59 years who received an inactivated influenza vaccine. Donor details come from another sample of the same person, matched by shared clones. The sequencing used PBMCs from blood, collected on the day of vaccination. The sequenced DNA is TGTGCCAGCAGCCCGTTAAGGTTGAATGAGCAGTTCTTC. Its amino acids are CASSPLRLNEQFF.